This TCR beta chain was found in a study of blood T cell repertoires in COVID-19. Clones were sequenced by immunoSEQ multiplex PCR, and TCRdb holds only the in-frame ones, with some missing. The sample includes approximately 88,000 clones, 75% to 95% of them seen just once. Germline values: CDR1 WNHNN, CDR2 SYGVQD (reference sequence). The V gene end was trimmed by 4 bases and the J gene end by 4 bases; junction bases not matched to a gene: 3. The CDR3 has 13 residues. Sequencing was performed on peripheral blood. This clonotype was obtained from a woman between 50 and 59 years old in a cohort sampled during active COVID-19. The chain uses TRBV10-1 and TRBJ2-5; 7 bases match TRBD1. CDR3 nucleotides: TGCGCCAGCAGTGGACAGGGAACAGAGACCCAGTACTTC. Residues: CASSGQGTETQYF.